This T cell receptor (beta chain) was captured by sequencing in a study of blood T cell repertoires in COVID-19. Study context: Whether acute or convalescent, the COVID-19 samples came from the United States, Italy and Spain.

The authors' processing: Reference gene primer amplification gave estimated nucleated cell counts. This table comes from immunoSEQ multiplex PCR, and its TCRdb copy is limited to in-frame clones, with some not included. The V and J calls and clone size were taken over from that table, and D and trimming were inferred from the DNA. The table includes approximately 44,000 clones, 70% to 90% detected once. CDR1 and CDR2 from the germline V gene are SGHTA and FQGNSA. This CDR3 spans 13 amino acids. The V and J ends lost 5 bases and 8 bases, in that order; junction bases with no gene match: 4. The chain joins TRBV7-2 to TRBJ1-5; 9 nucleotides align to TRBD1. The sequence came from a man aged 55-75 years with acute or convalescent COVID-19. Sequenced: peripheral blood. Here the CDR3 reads CASSPRDREPQHF. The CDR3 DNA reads TGTGCCAGCAGCCCCCGGGACAGGGAGCCCCAGCATTTT. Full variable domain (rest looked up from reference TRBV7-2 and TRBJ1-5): GAGVSQSPSNKVTEKGKDVELRCDPISGHTALYWYRQSLGQGLEFLIYFQGNSAPDKSGLPSDRFSAERTGGSVSTLTIQRTQQEDSAVYLCASSPRDREPQHFGDGTRLSIL.